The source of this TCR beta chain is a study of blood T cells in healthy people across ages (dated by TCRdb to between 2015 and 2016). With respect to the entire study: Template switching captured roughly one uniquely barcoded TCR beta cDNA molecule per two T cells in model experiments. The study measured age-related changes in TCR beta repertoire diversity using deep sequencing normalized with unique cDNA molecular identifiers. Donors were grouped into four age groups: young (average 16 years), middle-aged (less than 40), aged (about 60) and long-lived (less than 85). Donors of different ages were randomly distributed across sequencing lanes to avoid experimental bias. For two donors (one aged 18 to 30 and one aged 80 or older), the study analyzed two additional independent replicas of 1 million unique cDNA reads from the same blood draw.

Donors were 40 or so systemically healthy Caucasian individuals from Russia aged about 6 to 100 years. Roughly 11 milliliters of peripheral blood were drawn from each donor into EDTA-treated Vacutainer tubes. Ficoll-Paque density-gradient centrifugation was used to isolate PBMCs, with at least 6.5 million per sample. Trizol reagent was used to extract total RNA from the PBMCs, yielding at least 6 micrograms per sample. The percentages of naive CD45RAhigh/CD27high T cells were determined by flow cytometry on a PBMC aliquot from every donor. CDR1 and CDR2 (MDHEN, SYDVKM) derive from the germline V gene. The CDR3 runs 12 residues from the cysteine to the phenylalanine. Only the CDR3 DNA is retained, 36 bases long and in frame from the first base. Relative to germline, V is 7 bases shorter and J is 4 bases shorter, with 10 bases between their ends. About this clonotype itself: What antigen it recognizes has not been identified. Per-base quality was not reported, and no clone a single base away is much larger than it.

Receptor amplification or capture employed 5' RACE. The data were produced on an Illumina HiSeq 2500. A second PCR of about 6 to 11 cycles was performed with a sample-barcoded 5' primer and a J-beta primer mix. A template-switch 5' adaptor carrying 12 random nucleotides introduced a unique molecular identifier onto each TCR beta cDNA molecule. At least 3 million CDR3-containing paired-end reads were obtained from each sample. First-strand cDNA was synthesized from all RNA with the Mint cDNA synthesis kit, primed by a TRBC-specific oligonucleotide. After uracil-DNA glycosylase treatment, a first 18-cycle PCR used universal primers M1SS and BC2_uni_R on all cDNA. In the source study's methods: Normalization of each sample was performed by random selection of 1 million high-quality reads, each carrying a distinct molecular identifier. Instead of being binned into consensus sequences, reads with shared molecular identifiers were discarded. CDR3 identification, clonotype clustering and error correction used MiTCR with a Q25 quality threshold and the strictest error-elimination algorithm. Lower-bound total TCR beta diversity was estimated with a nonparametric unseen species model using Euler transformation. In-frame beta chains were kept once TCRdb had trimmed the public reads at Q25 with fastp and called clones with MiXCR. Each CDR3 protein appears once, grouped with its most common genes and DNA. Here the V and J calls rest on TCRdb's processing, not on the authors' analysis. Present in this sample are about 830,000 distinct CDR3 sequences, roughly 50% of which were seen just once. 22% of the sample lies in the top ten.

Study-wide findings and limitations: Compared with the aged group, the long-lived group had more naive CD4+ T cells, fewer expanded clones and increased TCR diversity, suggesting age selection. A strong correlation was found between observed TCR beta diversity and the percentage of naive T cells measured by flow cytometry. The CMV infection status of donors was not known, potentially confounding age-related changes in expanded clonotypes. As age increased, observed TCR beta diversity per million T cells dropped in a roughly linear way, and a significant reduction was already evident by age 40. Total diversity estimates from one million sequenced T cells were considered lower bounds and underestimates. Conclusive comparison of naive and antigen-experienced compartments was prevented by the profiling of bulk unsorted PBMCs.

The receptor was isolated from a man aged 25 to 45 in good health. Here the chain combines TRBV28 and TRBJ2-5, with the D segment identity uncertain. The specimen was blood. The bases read TGTGCCAGCATGGCAGCTTTAGAGACCCAGTACTTC. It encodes CASMAALETQYF. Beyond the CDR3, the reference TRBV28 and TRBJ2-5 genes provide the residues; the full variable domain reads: DVKVTQSSRYLVKRTGEKVFLECVQDMDHENMFWYRQDPGLGLRLIYFSYDVKMKEKGDIPEGYSVSREKKERFSLILESASTNQTSMYLCASMAALETQYFGPGTRLLVL.